Presented here are 13 T cell receptor beta chains from one specimen sequenced in a study of blood T cell repertoires in COVID-19 (dated by TCRdb to about 2020). The library was obtained by the immunoSEQ multiplex PCR assay. TCRdb holds this immuneACCESS table with in-frame rearrangements only. Some clones are missing; in checked studies, unresolved V genes explain under half, and the rest has no known cause. The sample table contains around 270,000 clones; only one count was recorded for approximately 83% of them. The top ten hold roughly 4.3% of the sample. The source material was PBMCs or T cells enriched from blood (not recorded which). These receptors were obtained from a woman in her thirties who had recovered from COVID-19.

The chain is built from TRBV5-4 and TRBJ2-1; 7 bases are shared with TRBD1. The germline CDR1 and CDR2 sequences are SGHNT and YYREEE (reference sequence). This CDR3 is 16 amino acids long. The junction had 9 bases not matched to a gene; V was cut back by 4 bases and J by 2 bases. The CDR3 region has the DNA TGTGCCAGCAGCCGACTTACAGGGGCCCCCTACAATGAGCAGTTCTTC. It specifies CASSRLTGAPYNEQFF.

The gene calls are TRBV28 and TRBJ2-1, with 9 bases fitting TRBD2. V was pared by 7 bases and J by 2 bases, with 9 bases of the junction left unmatched. The V gene's germline CDR1 is MDHEN and CDR2 SYDVKM. The CDR3 totals 16 residues. CDR3 in DNA: TGTGCCAGCAATGTGGTAGCGGGAGTCACCTACAATGAGCAGTTCTTC. It encodes CASNVVAGVTYNEQFF.

The J gene is TRBJ2-7, the V gene TRBV5-1; TRBD1 matches 12 bases. Germline V gene sequence: CDR1 SGHRS, CDR2 YFSETQ. The CDR3 consists of 15 residues. V lost 7 bases to trimming and J lost 5 bases; unmatched junction nucleotides: 10. The CDR3 DNA reads TGCGCCAGCCGGCAACCCGGGACAGGGGGCCACGAGCAGTACTTC. Translating it yields CASRQPGTGGHEQYF. Complete variable domain (other parts from reference TRBV5-1 and TRBJ2-7): KAGVTQTPRYLIKTRGQQVTLSCSPISGHRSVSWYQQTPGQGLQFLFEYFSETQRNKGNFPGRFSGRQFSNSRSEMNVSTLELGDSALYLCASRQPGTGGHEQYFGPGTRLTVT.

The rearrangement links TRBV7-2 to TRBJ2-3; 7 bases line up with TRBD2. The CDR3 is 16 amino acids. V lost 4 bases and J lost 2; bases outside the gene matches: 9. The V gene's germline CDR1 is SGHTA and CDR2 FQGNSA. The chain's CDR3 is CASSYRTRPATDTQYF. The CDR3 DNA is TGTGCCAGCAGCTATCGGACTAGGCCGGCCACAGATACGCAGTATTTT.

The chain joins TRBV5-4 to TRBJ2-7; D is possibly TRBD2 (6 bases). CDR3 length equals 14 residues. Germline V gene data show CDR1 as SGHNT and CDR2 as YYREEE (reference sequence). V lost 0 bases and J lost 6, with 13 bases in between. CDR3 protein: CASSLVLEGAEQYF. CDR3 sequence (DNA): TGTGCCAGCAGCTTGGTCTTGGAGGGAGCCGAGCAGTACTTC.

The chain links TRBV19 to TRBJ2-3; 14 positions agree with TRBD2. This CDR3 is 19 amino acids long. From germline, CDR1 is LNHDA and CDR2 SQIVND (reference sequence). V shed 4 bases and J 5 bases; nucleotides not matched to a gene: 14. CDR3 sequence: CASSTRRGLAGVARDTQYF. The CDR3 nucleotides read TGTGCCAGTAGTACGAGGCGGGGACTAGCGGGAGTCGCAAGAGATACGCAGTATTTT.

The chain links TRBV28 to TRBJ2-7; 7 bases line up with TRBD1. The germline V gene encodes CDR1 MDHEN and CDR2 SYDVKM. J gave up 3 bases and V 3 bases, and 5 bases lay outside the gene matches. This CDR3 is 14 amino acids long. The CDR3 loop reads CASSFRDRDYEQYF. CDR3 DNA sequence: TGTGCCAGCAGTTTCCGGGACAGAGACTACGAGCAGTACTTC.

The chain has TRBV3-1 (or the pseudogene TRBV3-2) and TRBJ1-3; possibly TRBD1 for D (6 bases). V was cut by 1 base and J by 4 bases, with 8 bases left in between. Germline V lookup: CDR1 LGHDT, CDR2 YNNKEL (reference sequence). The CDR3 is 14 amino acids. The CDR3 loop is CASSQAGVGNTIYF. CDR3 DNA sequence: TGTGCCAGCAGCCAAGCAGGGGTAGGAAACACCATATATTTT.

This chain's CDR3 is CASSLNNEAFF. The CDR3 region has the DNA TGTGCCAGCAGCCTTAATAATGAAGCTTTCTTT. The V gene is TRBV28, the J gene TRBJ1-1; D ambiguous. Germline-derived CDR1 and CDR2 are MDHEN and SYDVKM. The CDR3 has 11 amino acids. V gave up 6 bases and J gave up 7 bases, with 9 bases separating them. The entire variable domain, with the rest obtained from reference TRBV28 and TRBJ1-1, is as follows: DVKVTQSSRYLVKRTGEKVFLECVQDMDHENMFWYRQDPGLGLRLIYFSYDVKMKEKGDIPEGYSVSREKKERFSLILESASTNQTSMYLCASSLNNEAFFGQGTRLTVV.

The V call is TRBV19, the J call TRBJ1-4, with TRBD1 matching 9 bases. Germline V CDR1 and CDR2: LNHDA, SQIVND (reference sequence). V trimming: 7 bases; J trimming: 7 bases; junction bases outside the gene matches: 7. The CDR3 length is 14 residues. CDR3 nucleotides: TGTGCCAGTACCGGGGGGACAGGGAGTGAAAAACTGTTTTTT. This codes for CASTGGTGSEKLFF.

The chain employs TRBV3-1 (or the pseudogene TRBV3-2) and TRBJ1-4; possibly TRBD1 for D (5 bases). CDR1 is LGHDT and CDR2 is YNNKEL in the germline V gene (reference sequence). This CDR3 has 13 residues. V dropped 4 bases and J dropped 8 bases, with 11 bases sitting between them. The CDR3 sequence is CASSPQNREKLFF. CDR3 sequence (DNA): TGTGCCAGCAGCCCCCAGAACAGGGAAAAACTGTTTTTT.

V and J are TRBV15 and TRBJ2-5, with 7 bases identical to TRBD2. The junction had 7 bases not matched to a gene; V was cut back by 1 base and J by 5 bases. Per germline, CDR1 LNHNV and CDR2 YYDKDF (reference sequence). The length of the CDR3 is 15 residues. This CDR3 is CATSRVRTSGETQYF. In DNA, the CDR3 is TGTGCCACCAGCAGAGTGAGGACTAGTGGCGAGACCCAGTACTTC.

CDR3 sequence (DNA): TGTGCCAGCAGCCCGGCAGGGGGAGGCTACACCTTC. Amino acid sequence: CASSPAGGGYTF. The rearrangement uses TRBV11-2 and TRBJ1-2; 7 bases align to TRBD1. Germline lookup yields CDR1 SGHAT and CDR2 FQNNGV. The CDR3 has 12 amino acids. V lost 5 bases and J lost 8; bases outside the gene matches: 5. The full variable domain, in which reference TRBV11-2 and TRBJ1-2 provide the parts outside the CDR3, is EAGVAQSPRYKIIEKRQSVAFWCNPISGHATLYWYQQILGQGPKLLIQFQNNGVVDDSQLPKDRFSAERLKGVDSTLKIQPAKLEDSAVYLCASSPAGGGYTFGSGTRLTVV.